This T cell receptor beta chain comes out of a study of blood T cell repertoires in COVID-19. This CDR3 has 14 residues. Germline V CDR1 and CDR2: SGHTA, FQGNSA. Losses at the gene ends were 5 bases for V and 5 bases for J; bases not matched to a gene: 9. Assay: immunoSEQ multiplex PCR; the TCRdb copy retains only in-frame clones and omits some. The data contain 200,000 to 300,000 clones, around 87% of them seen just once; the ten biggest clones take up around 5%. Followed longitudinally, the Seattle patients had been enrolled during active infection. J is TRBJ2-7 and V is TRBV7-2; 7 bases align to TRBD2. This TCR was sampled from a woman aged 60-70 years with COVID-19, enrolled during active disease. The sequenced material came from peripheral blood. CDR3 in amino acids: CASSRQGGGNEQYF. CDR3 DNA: TGTGCCAGCAGCCGCCAGGGCGGGGGTAACGAGCAGTACTTC.